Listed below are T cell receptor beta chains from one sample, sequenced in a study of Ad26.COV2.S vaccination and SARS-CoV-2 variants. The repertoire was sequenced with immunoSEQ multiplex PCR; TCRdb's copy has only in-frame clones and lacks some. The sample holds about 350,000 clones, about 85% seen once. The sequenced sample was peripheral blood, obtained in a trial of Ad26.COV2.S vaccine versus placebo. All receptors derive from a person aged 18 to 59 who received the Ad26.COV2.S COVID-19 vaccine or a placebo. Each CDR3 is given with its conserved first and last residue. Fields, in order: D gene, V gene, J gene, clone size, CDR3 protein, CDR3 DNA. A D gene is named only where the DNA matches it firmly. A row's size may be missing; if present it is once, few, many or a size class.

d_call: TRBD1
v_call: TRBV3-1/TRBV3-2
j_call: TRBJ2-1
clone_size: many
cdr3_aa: CASSLLGTGRPYNEQFF
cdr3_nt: TGTGCCAGCAGCCTCCTAGGGACAGGGAGACCCTACAATGAGCAGTTCTTC

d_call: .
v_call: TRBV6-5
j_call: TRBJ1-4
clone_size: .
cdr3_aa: CASSYSTISHEKLFF
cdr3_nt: TGTGCCAGCAGTTACTCGACTATCTCTCATGAAAAACTGTTTTTT

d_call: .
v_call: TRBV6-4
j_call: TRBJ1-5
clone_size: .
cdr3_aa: CASPARGNYSNQPQHF
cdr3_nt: TGTGCCAGCCCCGCGAGGGGAAACTATAGCAATCAGCCCCAGCATTTT

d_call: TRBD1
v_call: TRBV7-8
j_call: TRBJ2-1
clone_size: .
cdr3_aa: CASSLDHRGGSNEQFF
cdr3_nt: TGTGCCAGCAGCTTAGATCACAGGGGCGGTTCGAATGAGCAGTTCTTC

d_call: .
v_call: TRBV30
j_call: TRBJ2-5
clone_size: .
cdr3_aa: CAWKDAGQRFRETQYF
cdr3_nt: TGTGCCTGGAAGGACGCTGGACAGCGATTCAGGGAGACCCAGTACTTC

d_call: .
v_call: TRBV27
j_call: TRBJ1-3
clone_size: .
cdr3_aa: CASSPIGGAAGNTIYF
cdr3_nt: TGTGCCAGCAGCCCCATAGGAGGGGCCGCTGGAAACACCATATATTTT

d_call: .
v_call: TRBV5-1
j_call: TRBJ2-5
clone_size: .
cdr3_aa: CASSLVGGLGETQYF
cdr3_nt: TGCGCCAGCAGCTTGGTCGGGGGGCTAGGAGAGACCCAGTACTTC

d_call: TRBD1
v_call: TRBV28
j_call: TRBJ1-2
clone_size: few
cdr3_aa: CASSANLGGQGARGGYTF
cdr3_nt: TGTGCCAGCAGTGCGAACCTCGGGGGACAGGGGGCGCGGGGTGGCTACACCTTC

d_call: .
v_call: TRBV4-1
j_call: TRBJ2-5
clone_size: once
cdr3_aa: CASSPRGETQYF
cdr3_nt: TGCGCCAGCAGCCCGAGGGGGGAGACCCAGTACTTC

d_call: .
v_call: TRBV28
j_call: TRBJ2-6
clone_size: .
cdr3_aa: CASNKDSGANVLTF
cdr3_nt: TGTGCCAGCAATAAGGACTCTGGGGCCAACGTCCTGACTTTC

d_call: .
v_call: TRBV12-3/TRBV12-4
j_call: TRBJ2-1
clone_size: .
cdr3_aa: CASSFLNEQFF
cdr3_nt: TGTGCCAGCAGTTTCTTGAATGAGCAGTTCTTC

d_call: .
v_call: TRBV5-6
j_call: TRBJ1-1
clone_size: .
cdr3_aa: CASSGGFGTEAFF
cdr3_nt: TGTGCCAGCAGCGGGGGCTTCGGTACTGAAGCTTTCTTT

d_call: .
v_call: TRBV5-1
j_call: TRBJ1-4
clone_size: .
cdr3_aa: CASSPVGQGLNEKLFF
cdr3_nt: TGCGCCAGCAGCCCCGTGGGGCAGGGGCTTAATGAAAAACTGTTTTTT

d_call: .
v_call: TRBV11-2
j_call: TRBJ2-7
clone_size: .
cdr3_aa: CASSLAGNSYEQYF
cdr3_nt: TGTGCCAGCAGCTTAGCCGGGAACTCCTACGAGCAGTACTTC

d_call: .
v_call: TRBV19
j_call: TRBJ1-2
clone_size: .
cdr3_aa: CASSEQGSRDGYTF
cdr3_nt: TGTGCCAGTAGTGAACAGGGTTCCCGTGATGGCTACACCTTC

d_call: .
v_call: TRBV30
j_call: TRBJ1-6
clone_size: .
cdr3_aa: CAARTGNSYNSPLHF
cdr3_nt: TGTGCGGCCCGAACAGGCAACTCCTATAATTCACCCCTCCACTTT

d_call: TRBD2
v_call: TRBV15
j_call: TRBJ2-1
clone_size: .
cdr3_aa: CATSRGGGGALYEQFF
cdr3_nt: TGTGCCACCAGCAGAGGCGGCGGGGGGGCCCTTTATGAGCAGTTCTTC

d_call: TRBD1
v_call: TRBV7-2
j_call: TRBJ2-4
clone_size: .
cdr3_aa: CASSLGTGGAAIQYF
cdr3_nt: TGTGCCAGCAGCTTAGGAACAGGGGGCGCGGCCATTCAGTACTTC

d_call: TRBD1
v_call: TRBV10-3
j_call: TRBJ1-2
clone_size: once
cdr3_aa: CASAGTGQGNYGYTF
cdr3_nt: TGTGCCAGCGCTGGGACGGGACAGGGGAACTATGGCTACACCTTC

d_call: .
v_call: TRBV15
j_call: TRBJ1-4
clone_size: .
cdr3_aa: CATSRDGAEKLFF
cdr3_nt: TGTGCCACCAGCAGAGATGGGGCTGAAAAACTGTTTTTT

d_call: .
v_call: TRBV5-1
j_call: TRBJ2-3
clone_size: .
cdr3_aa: CASSLATVTDTQYF
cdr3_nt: TGCGCCAGCAGCCTAGCCACAGTCACAGATACGCAGTATTTT

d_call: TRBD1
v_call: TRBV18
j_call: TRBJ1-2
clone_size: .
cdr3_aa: CASSGQDNYGYTF
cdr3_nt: TGTGCCAGCTCAGGACAGGATAACTATGGCTACACCTTC

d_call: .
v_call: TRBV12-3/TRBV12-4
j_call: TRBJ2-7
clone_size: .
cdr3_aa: CASSLGSSYEQYF
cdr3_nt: TGTGCCAGCAGTTTGGGGAGCTCCTACGAGCAGTACTTC

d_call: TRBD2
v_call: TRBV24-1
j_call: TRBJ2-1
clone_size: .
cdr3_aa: CATSDPPAGGRNEQFF
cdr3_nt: TGTGCCACCAGTGACCCTCCTGCGGGGGGGCGCAATGAGCAGTTCTTC

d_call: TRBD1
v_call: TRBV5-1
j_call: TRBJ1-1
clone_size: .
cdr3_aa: CASSSGQGRAEAFF
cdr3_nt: TGCGCCAGCAGCTCCGGACAGGGAAGAGCTGAAGCTTTCTTT

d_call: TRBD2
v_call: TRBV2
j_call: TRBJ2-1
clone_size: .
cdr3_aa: CASSAVGRASYNEQFF
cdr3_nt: TGTGCCAGCAGTGCAGTCGGGAGGGCCTCCTACAATGAGCAGTTCTTC

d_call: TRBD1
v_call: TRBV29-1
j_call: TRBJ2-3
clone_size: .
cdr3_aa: CSVVTGGRTDTQYF
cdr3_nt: TGCAGCGTGGTTACAGGGGGCAGAACAGATACGCAGTATTTT

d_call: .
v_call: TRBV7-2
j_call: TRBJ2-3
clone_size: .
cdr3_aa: CASSLAVTDTQYF
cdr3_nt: TGTGCCAGCAGCTTAGCAGTCACAGATACGCAGTATTTT

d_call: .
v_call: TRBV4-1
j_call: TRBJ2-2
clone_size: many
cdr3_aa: CASSQALNTGELFF
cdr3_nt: TGCGCCAGCAGCCAAGCTCTGAACACCGGGGAGCTGTTTTTT

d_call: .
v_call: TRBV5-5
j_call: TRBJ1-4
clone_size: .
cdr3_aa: CASRPDVTATNEKLFF
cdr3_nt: TGTGCCAGCAGGCCTGACGTGACGGCAACTAATGAAAAACTGTTTTTT

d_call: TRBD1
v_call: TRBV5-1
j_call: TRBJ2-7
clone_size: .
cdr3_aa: CASSIGQGHSYEQYF
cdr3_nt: TGCGCCAGCAGCATAGGACAGGGCCACTCCTACGAGCAGTACTTC

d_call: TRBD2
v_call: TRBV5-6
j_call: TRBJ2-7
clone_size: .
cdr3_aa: CASSLGLARPSYEQYF
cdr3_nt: TGTGCCAGCAGCTTGGGACTAGCGCGACCCTCCTACGAGCAGTACTTC

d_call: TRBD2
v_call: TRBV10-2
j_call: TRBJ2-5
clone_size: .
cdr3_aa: CASSGGLAGTETQYF
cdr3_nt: TGCGCCAGCAGTGGGGGACTAGCAGGTACAGAGACCCAGTACTTC

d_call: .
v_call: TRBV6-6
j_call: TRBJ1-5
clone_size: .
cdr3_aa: CASSATGTPGQPQHF
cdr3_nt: TGTGCCAGCAGCGCAACCGGGACCCCCGGTCAGCCCCAGCATTTT

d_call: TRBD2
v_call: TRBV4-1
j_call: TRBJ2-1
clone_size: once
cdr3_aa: CASSQVSAGGYNEQFF
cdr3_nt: TGCGCCAGCAGCCAAGTGTCAGCGGGGGGATACAATGAGCAGTTCTTC

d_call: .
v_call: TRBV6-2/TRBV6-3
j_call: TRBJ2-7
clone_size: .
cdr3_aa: CASSPQRGWGPYEQYF
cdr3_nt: TGTGCCAGCAGTCCGCAAAGGGGCTGGGGGCCTTACGAGCAGTACTTC

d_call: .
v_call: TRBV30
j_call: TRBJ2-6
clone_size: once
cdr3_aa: CAWVDRGNVLTF
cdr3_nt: TGTGCCTGGGTGGACAGAGGCAACGTCCTGACTTTC

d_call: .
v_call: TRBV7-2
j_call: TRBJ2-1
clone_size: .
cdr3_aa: CASSPPRQVYNEQFF
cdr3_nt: TGTGCCAGCAGCCCCCCCCGACAAGTCTACAATGAGCAGTTCTTC

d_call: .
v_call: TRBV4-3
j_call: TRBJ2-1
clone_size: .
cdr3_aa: CASSHRPTNYNEQFF
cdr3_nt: TGCGCCAGCAGCCACCGACCTACCAACTACAATGAGCAGTTCTTC

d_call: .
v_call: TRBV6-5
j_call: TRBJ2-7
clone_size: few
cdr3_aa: CASSYGATWSEQYF
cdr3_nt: TGTGCCAGCAGTTACGGGGCCACGTGGTCCGAGCAGTACTTC

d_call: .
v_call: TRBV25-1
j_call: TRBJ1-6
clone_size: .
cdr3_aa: CASSEYSYAGTPLHF
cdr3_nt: TGTGCCAGCAGTGAATATAGCTACGCAGGGACACCCCTCCACTTT

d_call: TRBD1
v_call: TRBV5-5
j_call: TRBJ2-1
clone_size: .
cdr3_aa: CASSWGQGVYNEQFF
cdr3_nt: TGTGCCAGCAGCTGGGGACAGGGCGTCTACAATGAGCAGTTCTTC

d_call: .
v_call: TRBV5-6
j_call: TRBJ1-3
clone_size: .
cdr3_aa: CASSFIGGPGNTIYF
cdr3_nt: TGTGCCAGCAGCTTTATCGGGGGCCCTGGAAACACCATATATTTT

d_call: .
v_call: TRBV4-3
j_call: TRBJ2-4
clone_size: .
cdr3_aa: CASSQPTGTPLAKNIQYF
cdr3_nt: TGCGCCAGCAGCCAACCGACCGGGACACCCTTAGCCAAAAACATTCAGTACTTC

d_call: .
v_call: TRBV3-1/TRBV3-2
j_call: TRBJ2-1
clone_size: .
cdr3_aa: CASSQGYSKGANEQFF
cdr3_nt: TGTGCCAGCAGCCAAGGTTATTCCAAAGGGGCCAATGAGCAGTTCTTC

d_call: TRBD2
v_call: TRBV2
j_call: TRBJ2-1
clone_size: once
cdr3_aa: CASSVQRGAPNEQFF
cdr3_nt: TGTGCCAGCAGTGTGCAGCGGGGGGCCCCTAATGAGCAGTTCTTC

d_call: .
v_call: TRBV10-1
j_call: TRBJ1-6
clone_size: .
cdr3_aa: CASSDSMNSPLHF
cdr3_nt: TGCGCCAGCAGTGACTCGATGAATTCACCCCTCCACTTT

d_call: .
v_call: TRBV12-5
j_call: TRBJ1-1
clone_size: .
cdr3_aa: CASGPRILNTEAFF
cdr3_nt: TGTGCTAGTGGTCCGCGGATCCTGAACACTGAAGCTTTCTTT

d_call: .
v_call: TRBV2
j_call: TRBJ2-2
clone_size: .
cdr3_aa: CASRRRETGELFF
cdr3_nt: TGTGCCAGCCGTCGAAGGGAAACCGGGGAGCTGTTTTTT

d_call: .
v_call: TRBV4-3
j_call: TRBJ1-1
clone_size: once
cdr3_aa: CASSQAPLIAEAFF
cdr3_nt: TGCGCCAGCAGCCAAGCTCCTCTTATCGCTGAAGCTTTCTTT

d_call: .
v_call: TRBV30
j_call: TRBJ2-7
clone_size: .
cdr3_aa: CAWSEPPKGLRWRNEQYF
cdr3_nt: TGTGCCTGGAGTGAGCCCCCAAAAGGTCTCAGGTGGAGAAACGAGCAGTACTTC

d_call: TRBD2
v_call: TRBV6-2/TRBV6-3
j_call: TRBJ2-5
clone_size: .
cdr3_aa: CASSYYLGAGGLETQYF
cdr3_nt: TGTGCCAGCAGTTACTATCTTGGAGCGGGGGGGCTTGAGACCCAGTACTTC

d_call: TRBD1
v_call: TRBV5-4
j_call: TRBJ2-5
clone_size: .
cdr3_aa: CASSLAGQGKTQYF
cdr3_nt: TGTGCCAGCAGCTTGGCCGGACAGGGGAAGACCCAGTACTTC

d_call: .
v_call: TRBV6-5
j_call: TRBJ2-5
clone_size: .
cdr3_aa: CASSPTGQPGETQYF
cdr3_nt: TGTGCCAGCAGCCCCACAGGACAGCCGGGGGAGACCCAGTACTTC

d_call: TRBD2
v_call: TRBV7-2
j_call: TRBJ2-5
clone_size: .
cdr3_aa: CASSFSGGEETQYF
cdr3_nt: TGTGCCAGCAGCTTTAGCGGGGGGGAAGAGACCCAGTACTTC